A selection of T cell receptor beta chains follows, all from one sample in a study of blood T cell repertoires in COVID-19. Sequencing used immunoSEQ multiplex PCR; TCRdb keeps in-frame clones, though not all of them. The data hold around 20,000 clones, with 91% observed a single time. The sample comprised peripheral blood. Source of these receptors: a human donor in a cohort sampled during active COVID-19. Each CDR3 is given with its conserved first and last residue. A D gene is named only where the DNA matches it firmly. Not all rows give a size; the values are once, few, many and, for expanded clones, a class.

d_call	clone_size	v_call	j_call	cdr3_nt	cdr3_aa
NA	NA	TRBV15	TRBJ1-4	TGTGCCACCAGCACCCGGGGGTCCCCCAATGAAAAACTGTTTTTT	CATSTRGSPNEKLFF
NA	NA	TRBV5-1	TRBJ2-5	TGCGCCAGCAGTGCGCGGTCGGACAGAGAGACCCAGTACTTC	CASSARSDRETQYF
TRBD2	NA	TRBV10-1	TRBJ2-1	TGCGCCAGCAGTGAAACTAGCGGGAGTTTCGTAAATGAGCAGTTCTTC	CASSETSGSFVNEQFF
TRBD1	once	TRBV18	TRBJ2-7	TGTGCCAGCTCACGACAGGGGGCCGAGCAGTACTTC	CASSRQGAEQYF
NA	NA	TRBV24-1	TRBJ2-2	TGTGCCACCAGTGAATCCGGGACATACGCCGGGGAGCTGTTTTTT	CATSESGTYAGELFF
NA	NA	TRBV24-1	TRBJ1-1	TGTGCCACCAGTGAATCTTCCACTGTAGGGGCGGCAGCTTTCTTT	CATSESSTVGAAAFF
TRBD1	NA	TRBV25-1	TRBJ1-2	TGTGCCAGCAGTGAATACGGGACAGGGCGGTATGGCTACACCTTC	CASSEYGTGRYGYTF
TRBD1	NA	TRBV14	TRBJ2-5	TGTGCCAGCAGCCATTACGGACAGGGTCAAGAGACCCAGTACTTC	CASSHYGQGQETQYF
NA	NA	TRBV5-1	TRBJ2-5	TGCGCCAGCAGCTTGGTAGGGGGAAAAGAGACCCAGTACTTC	CASSLVGGKETQYF
TRBD2	NA	TRBV4-3	TRBJ2-5	TGCGCCAGCAGCCGGGGGACTAGTAAGGGTTACAGGGAGACCCAGTACTTC	CASSRGTSKGYRETQYF
NA	NA	TRBV19	TRBJ1-5	TGTGCCAGTAGGGCAGGGAACCAGCCCCAGCATTTT	CASRAGNQPQHF
NA	once	TRBV7-9	TRBJ1-1	TGTGCCAGCAGCGCCCGGGTGAACACTGAAGCTTTCTTT	CASSARVNTEAFF
NA	NA	TRBV6-2/TRBV6-3	TRBJ1-2	TGTGCCAGCAGTTACTCCGGACAGCACCTCTATGGCTACACCTTC	CASSYSGQHLYGYTF
NA	NA	TRBV7-2	TRBJ2-2	TGTGCCAGCAGCTTAGCCGCGAGGGCCGGGGAGCTGTTTTTT	CASSLAARAGELFF
NA	NA	TRBV19	TRBJ2-3	TGTGCCAGTAGCCTAGACTACCCCGGTACGCAGTATTTT	CASSLDYPGTQYF
NA	NA	TRBV14	TRBJ2-2	TGTGCCAGCAGCCTACCGGGACTTAACACCGGGGAGCTGTTTTTT	CASSLPGLNTGELFF
NA	once	TRBV3-1/TRBV3-2	TRBJ1-1	TGTGCCAGCAGCCGCGGTGGGGGGACCGCGACTGAAGCTTTCTTT	CASSRGGGTATEAFF
TRBD2	NA	TRBV5-5	TRBJ2-3	TGTGCCAGCAGCTTGGGTCTAGCGGGGGGGCGCACGCAGTATTTT	CASSLGLAGGRTQYF
TRBD1	NA	TRBV28	TRBJ1-1	TGTGCCAGCAGCGCTTCCAGGGGGCTGGCGAACACTGAAGCTTTCTTT	CASSASRGLANTEAFF
NA	once	TRBV4-3	TRBJ1-2	TGCGCCAGCAGCCGTACCTCAGGGGCCCTCGGCTATGGCTACACCTTC	CASSRTSGALGYGYTF